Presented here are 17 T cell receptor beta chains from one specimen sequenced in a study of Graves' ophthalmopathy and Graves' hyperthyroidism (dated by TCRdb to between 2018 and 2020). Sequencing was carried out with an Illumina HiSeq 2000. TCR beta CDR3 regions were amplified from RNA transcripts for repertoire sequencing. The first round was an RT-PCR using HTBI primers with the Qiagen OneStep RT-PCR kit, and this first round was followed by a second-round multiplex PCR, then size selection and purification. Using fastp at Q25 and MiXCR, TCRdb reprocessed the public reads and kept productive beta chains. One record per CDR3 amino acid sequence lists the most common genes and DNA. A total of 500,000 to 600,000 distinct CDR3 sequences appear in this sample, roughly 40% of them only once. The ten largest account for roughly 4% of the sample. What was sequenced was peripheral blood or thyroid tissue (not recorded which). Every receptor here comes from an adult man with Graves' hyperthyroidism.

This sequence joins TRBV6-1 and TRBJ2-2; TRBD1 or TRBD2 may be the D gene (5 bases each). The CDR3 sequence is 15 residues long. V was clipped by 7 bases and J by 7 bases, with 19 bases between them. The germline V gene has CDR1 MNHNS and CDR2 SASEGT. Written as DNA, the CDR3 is TGTGCCAGCACCCTAAGGGAGTCTAGGGGCGGGGAGCTGTTTTTT. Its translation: CASTLRESRGGELFF.

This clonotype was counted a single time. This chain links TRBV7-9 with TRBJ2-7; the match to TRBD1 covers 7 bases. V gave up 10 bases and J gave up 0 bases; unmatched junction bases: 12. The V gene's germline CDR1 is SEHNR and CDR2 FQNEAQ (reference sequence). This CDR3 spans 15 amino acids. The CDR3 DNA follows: TGTGCCATCAGTGAAGCGACAGGGAACTCCTACGAGCAGTACTTC. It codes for CAISEATGNSYEQYF.

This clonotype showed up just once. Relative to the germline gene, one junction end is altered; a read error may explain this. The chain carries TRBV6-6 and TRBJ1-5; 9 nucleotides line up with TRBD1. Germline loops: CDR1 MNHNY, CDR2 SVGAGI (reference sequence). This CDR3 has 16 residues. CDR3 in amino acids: CASSTMGQGTNRPQHF. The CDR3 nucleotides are TGTGCCAGCAGTACCATGGGACAGGGTACCAATCGGCCCCAGCATTTT.

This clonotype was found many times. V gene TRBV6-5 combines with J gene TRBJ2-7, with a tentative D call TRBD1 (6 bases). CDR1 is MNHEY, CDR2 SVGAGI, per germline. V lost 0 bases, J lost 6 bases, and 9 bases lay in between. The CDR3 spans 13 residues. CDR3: CASSYSQGSEQYF. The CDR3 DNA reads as TGTGCCAGCAGTTACTCACAGGGTAGCGAGCAGTACTTC.

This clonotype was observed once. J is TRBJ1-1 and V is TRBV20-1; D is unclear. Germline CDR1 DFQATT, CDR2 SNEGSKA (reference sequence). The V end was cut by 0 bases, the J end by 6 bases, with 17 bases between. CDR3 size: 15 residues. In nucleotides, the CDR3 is TGCAGTGCTAGAGATCTGAGCGTCCTTTCGGCTGAAGCTTTCTTT. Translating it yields CSARDLSVLSAEAFF.

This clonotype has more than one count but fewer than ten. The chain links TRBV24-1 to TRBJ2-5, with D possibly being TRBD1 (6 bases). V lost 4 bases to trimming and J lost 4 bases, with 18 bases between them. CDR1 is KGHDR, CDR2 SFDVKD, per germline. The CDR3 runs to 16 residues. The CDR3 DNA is TGTGCCACCAGTGACCGTTTCGCAGGGGTGGGAGAGACCCAGTACTTC. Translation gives CATSDRFAGVGETQYF.

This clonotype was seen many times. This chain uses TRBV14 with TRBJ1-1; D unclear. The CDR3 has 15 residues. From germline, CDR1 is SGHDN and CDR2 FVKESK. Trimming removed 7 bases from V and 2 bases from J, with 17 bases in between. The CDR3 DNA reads TGTGCCAGCACGCGGTCGGGCAGGATCAACACTGAAGCTTTCTTT. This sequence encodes CASTRSGRINTEAFF.

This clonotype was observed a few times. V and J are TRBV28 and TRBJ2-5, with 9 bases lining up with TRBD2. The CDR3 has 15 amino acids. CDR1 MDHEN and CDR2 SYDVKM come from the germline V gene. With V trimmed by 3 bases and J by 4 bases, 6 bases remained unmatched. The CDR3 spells CASSFFLAGTETQYF. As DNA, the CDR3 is TGTGCCAGCAGTTTCTTTCTAGCGGGGACAGAGACCCAGTACTTC.

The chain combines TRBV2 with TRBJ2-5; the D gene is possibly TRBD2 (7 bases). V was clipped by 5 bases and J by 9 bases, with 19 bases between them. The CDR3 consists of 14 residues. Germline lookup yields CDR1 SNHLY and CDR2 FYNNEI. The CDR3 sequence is CASSLGGQGQPQYF. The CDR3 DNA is TGTGCCAGCAGTTTGGGGGGGCAGGGGCAGCCCCAGTACTTC.

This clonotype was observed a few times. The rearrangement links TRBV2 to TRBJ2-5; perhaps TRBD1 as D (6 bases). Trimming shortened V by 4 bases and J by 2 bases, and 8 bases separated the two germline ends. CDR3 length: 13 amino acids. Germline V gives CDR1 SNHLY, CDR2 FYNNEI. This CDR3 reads CASSGDRQETQYF. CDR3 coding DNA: TGTGCCAGCAGTGGAGACAGGCAAGAGACCCAGTACTTC.

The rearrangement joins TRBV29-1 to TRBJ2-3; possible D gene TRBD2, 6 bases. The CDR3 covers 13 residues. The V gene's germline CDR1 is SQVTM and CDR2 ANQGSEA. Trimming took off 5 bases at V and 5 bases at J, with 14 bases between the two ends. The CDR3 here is CSVNYVSGDTQYF. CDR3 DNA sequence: TGCAGCGTTAATTACGTTAGCGGAGATACGCAGTATTTT.

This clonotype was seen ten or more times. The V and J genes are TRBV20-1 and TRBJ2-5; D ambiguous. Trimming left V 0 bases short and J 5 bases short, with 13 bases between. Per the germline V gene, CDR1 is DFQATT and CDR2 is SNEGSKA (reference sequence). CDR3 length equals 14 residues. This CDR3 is CSARDLAGRETQYF. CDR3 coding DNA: TGCAGTGCTAGAGATCTTGCCGGCAGGGAGACCCAGTACTTC.

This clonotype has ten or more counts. The CDR3 DNA is TGTGCCAGCAGTTTCTCGGGGTTGAGGGGCTACACCTTC. Translated: CASSFSGLRGYTF. The V and J genes are TRBV12-3 or TRBV12-4 and TRBJ1-2; unclear D gene. V dropped 3 bases and J dropped 8 bases, with 13 bases sitting between them. The CDR3 has 13 amino acids.

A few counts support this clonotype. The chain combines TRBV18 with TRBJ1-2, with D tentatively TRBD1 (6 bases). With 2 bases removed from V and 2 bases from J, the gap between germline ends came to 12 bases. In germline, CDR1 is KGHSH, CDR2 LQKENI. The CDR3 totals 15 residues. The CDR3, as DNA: TGTGCCAGCTCACCAGGCCTTGACAGGAACTATGGCTACACCTTC. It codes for CASSPGLDRNYGYTF.

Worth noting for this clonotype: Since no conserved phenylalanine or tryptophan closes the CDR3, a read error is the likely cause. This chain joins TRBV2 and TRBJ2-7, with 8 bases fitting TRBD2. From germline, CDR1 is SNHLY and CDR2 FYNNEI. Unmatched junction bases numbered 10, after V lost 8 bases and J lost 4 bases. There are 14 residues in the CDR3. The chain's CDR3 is CASSTASGFYEQYL. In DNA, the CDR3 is TGTGCCAGCTCCACGGCTAGCGGGTTTTACGAGCAGTACTTA.

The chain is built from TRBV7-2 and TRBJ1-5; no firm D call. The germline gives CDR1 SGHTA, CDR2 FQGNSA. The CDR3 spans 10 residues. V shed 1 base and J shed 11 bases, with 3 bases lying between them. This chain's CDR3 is CASSLESQHF. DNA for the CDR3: TGTGCCAGCAGCTTAGAGTCCCAGCATTTT.

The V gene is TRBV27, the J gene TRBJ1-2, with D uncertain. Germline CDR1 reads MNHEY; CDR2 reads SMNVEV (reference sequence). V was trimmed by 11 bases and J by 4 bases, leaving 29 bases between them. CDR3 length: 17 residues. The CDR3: CAAGTVVRRKETYGYTF. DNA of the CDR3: TGTGCCGCAGGAACAGTAGTTAGGAGAAAAGAGACCTATGGCTACACCTTC.